Given below is one T cell receptor beta chain in context. Its antigen is still unknown. MiXCR, run by TCRdb on the reads, gives a single entry per CDR3 protein. The sample has 800,000 to 950,000 distinct CDR3 sequences; 32% are singletons. These data are taken from a study of T cell repertoires in cytomegalovirus infection. Across the study: Well-studied HLA-B-restricted CMV epitopes were used in the study alongside recently identified HLA-C-restricted ones. It was the public TCR beta signatures that indicated both CMV infection and matching HLA type.

Findings and limits, study-wide: The response measured ex vivo was dominated by TCR beta clonotypes (HLA-C-restricted and CMV-specific). Identification of carriers of CMV plus the relevant HLA was performed using cumulative public TCR beta family frequency.

Germline loops: CDR1 MDHEN, CDR2 SYDVKM. The CDR3 contains 14 residues. Deletions cut 5 bases from V and 6 bases from J, with 15 bases between. The TCR originated in a human donor in good health (CMV status not recorded). Some clones in this sample may be carry-over from other donors' samples. This material consisted of cultured CD8+ T cells from PBMCs, taken from culture after CMV antigen stimulation. V is TRBV28 and J is TRBJ2-3; the D gene could be TRBD1 or TRBD2 (5 bases each). The CDR3 bases are TGTGCCAGCAGTCGGACCGGGGCGAGGGATACGCAGTATTTT. As protein: CASSRTGARDTQYF.